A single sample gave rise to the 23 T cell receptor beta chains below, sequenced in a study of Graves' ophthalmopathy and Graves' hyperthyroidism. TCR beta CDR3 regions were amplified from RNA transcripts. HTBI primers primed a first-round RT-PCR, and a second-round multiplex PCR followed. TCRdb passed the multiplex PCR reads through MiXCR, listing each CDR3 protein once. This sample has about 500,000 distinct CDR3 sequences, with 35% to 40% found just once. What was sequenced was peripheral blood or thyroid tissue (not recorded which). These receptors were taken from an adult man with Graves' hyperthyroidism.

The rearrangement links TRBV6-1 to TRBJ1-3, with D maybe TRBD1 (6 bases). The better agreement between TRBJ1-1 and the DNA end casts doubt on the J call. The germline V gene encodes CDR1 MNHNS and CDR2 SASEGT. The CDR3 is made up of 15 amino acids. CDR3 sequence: CASSRQGHSNTEAFF. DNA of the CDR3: TGTGCCAGCAGTCGGCAGGGACACTCGAACACTGAAGCTTTCTTT.

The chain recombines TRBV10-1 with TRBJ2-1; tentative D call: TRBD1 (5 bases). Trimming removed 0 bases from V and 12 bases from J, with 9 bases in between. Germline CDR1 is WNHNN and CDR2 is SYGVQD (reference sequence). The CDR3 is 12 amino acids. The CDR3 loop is CASSESGPGQFF. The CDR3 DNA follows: TGCGCCAGCAGTGAGTCGGGGCCGGGGCAGTTCTTC.

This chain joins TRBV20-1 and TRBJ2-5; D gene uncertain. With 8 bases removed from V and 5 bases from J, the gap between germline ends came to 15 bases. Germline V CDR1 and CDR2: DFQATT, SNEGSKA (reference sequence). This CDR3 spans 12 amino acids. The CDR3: CSSQTGRETQYF. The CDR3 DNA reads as TGCAGTTCCCAGACTGGGCGGGAGACCCAGTACTTC.

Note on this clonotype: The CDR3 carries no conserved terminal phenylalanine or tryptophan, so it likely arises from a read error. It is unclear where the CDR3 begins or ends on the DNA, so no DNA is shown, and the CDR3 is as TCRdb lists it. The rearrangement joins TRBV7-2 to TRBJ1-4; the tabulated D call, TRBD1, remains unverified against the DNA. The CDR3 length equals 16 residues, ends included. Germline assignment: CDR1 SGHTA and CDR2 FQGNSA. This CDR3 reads CASSRDRASGYTNFTA.

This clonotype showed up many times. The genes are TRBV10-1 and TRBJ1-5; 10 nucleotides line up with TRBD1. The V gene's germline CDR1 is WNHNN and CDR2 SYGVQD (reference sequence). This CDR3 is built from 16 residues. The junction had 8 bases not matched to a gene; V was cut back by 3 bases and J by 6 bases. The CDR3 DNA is TGCGCCAGCAGTGACGTCCGGGACAGGGGTTCTCAGCCCCAGCATTTT. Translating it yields CASSDVRDRGSQPQHF.

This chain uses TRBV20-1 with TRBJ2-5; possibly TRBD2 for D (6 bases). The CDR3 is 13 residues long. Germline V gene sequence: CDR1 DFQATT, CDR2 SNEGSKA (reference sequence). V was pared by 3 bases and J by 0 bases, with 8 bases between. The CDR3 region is CSASAGNQETQYF. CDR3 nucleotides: TGCAGTGCTAGCGCGGGGAACCAAGAGACCCAGTACTTC.

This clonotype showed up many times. The CDR3 loop reads CSVEVGVEKLFF. The CDR3 nucleotides read TGCAGCGTTGAAGTCGGGGTCGAAAAACTGTTTTTT. The V call is TRBV29-1, the J call TRBJ1-4; D not resolved. Deletions cut 1 base from V and 8 bases from J, with 8 bases between. The CDR3 has 12 amino acids. Germline CDR1 SQVTM, CDR2 ANQGSEA.

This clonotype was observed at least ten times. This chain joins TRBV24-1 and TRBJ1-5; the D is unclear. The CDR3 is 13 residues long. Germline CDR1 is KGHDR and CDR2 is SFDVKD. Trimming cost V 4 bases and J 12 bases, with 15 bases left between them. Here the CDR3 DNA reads TGTGCCACCAGTGAAGGCAGCGAGCCAGACCAGCATTTT. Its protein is CATSEGSEPDQHF.

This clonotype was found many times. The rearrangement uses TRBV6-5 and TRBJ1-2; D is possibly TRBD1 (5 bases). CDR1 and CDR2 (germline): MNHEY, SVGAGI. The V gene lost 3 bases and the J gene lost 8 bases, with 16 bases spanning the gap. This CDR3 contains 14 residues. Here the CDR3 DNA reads TGTGCCAGCAGTTATCTCGCCAGGGTTGGCGGCTACACCTTC. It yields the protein CASSYLARVGGYTF.

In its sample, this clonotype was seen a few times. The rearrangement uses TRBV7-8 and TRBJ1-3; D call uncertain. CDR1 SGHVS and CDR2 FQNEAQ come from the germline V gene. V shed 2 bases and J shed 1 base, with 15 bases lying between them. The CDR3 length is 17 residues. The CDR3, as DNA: TGTGCCAGCAGCTTACTTGGATCGGGGTATTCTGGAAACACCATATATTTT. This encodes CASSLLGSGYSGNTIYF. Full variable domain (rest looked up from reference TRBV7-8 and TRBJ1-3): GAGVSQSPRYKVAKRGQDVALRCDPISGHVSLFWYQQALGQGPEFLTYFQNEAQLDKSGLPSDRFFAERPEGSVSTLKIQRTQQEDSAVYLCASSLLGSGYSGNTIYFGEGSWLTVV.

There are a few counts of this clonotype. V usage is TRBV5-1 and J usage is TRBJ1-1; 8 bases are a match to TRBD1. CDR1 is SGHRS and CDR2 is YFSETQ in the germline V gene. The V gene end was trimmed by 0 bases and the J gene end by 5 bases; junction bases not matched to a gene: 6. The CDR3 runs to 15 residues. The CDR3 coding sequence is TGCGCCAGCAGCTTGGAGTCAGGGGGCTTAACTGAAGCTTTCTTT. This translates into CASSLESGGLTEAFF. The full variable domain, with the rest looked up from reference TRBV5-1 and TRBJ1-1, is KAGVTQTPRYLIKTRGQQVTLSCSPISGHRSVSWYQQTPGQGLQFLFEYFSETQRNKGNFPGRFSGRQFSNSRSEMNVSTLELGDSALYLCASSLESGGLTEAFFGQGTRLTVV.

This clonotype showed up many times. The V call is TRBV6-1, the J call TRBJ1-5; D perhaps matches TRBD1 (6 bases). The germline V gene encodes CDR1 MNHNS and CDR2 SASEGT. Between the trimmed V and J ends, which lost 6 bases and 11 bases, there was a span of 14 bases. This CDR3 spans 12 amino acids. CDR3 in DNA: TGTGCCAGCAGAACAGGGATGGAAGCCCAGCATTTT. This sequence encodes CASRTGMEAQHF.

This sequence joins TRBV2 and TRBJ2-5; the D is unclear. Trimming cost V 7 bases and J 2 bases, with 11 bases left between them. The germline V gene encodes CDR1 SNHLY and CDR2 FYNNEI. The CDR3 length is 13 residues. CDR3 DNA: TGTGCCAGCATAAGGTCCTGGCAAGAGACCCAGTACTTC. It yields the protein CASIRSWQETQYF. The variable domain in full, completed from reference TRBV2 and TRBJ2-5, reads EPEVTQTPSHQVTQMGQEVILRCVPISNHLYFYWYRQILGQKVEFLVSFYNNEISEKSEIFDDQFSVERPDGSNFTLKIRSTKLEDSAMYFCASIRSWQETQYFGPGTRLLVL.

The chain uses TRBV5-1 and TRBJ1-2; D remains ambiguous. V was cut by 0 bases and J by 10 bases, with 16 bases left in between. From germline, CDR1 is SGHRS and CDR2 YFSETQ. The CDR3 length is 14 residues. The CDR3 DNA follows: TGCGCCAGCAGCTTGGTTGCTAGCGGGAGGGCCTACACCTTC. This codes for CASSLVASGRAYTF.

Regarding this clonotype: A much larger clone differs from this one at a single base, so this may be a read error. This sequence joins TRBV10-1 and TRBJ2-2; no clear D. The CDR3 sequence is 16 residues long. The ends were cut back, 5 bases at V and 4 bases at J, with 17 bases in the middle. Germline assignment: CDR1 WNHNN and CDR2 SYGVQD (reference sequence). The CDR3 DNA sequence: TGCGCCAGCAGTCCTTTTGTACAGTGCGGCACCGGGGAGCTGTTTTTT. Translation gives CASSPFVQCGTGELFF.

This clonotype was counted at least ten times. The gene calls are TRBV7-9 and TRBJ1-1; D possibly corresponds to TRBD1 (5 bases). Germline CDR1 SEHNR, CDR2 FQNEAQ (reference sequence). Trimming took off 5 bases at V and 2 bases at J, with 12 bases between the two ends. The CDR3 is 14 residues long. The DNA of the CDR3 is TGTGCCAGCAGCCCCGACAGACCTAACACTGAAGCTTTCTTT. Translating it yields CASSPDRPNTEAFF.

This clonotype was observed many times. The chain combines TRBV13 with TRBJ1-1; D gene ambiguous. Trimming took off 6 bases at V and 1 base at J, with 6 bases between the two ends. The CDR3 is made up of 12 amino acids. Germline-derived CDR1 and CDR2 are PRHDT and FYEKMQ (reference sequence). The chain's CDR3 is CASRQENTEAFF. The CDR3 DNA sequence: TGTGCCAGCAGGCAGGAGAACACTGAAGCTTTCTTT.

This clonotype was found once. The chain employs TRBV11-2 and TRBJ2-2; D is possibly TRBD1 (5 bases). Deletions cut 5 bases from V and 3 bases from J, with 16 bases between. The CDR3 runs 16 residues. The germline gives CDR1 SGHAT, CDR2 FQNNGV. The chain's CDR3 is CASSPLTGAYTGELFF. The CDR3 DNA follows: TGTGCCAGCAGCCCTTTAACAGGAGCCTACACCGGGGAGCTGTTTTTT.

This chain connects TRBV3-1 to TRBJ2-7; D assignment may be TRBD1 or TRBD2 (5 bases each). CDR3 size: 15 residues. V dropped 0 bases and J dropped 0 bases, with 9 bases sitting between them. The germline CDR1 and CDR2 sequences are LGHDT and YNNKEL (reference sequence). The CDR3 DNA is TGTGCCAGCAGCCAAGATCCAGGGAGCTCCTACGAGCAGTACTTC. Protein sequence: CASSQDPGSSYEQYF.

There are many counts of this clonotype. Here the CDR3 reads CASSLGNRGADEQYF. DNA of the CDR3: TGCGCCAGCAGCTTGGGGAACAGGGGAGCGGATGAGCAGTACTTC. The J gene is TRBJ2-7, the V gene TRBV5-1; 7 positions match TRBD1. The ends lost 0 bases at V and 7 bases at J; junction bases unmatched: 10. CDR1 and CDR2 (germline): SGHRS, YFSETQ. The length of the CDR3 is 15 residues. Complete variable domain (other parts from reference TRBV5-1 and TRBJ2-7): KAGVTQTPRYLIKTRGQQVTLSCSPISGHRSVSWYQQTPGQGLQFLFEYFSETQRNKGNFPGRFSGRQFSNSRSEMNVSTLELGDSALYLCASSLGNRGADEQYFGPGTRLTVT.

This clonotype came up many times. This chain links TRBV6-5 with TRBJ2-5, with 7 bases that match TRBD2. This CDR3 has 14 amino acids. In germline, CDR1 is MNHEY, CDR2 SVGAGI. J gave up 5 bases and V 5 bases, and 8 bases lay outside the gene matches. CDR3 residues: CASSPYWGGETQYF. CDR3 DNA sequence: TGTGCCAGCAGTCCGTACTGGGGGGGGGAGACCCAGTACTTC.

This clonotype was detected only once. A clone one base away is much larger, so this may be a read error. DNA for the CDR3: TGTGCCACCAGTGAAGGGGTCGGGGGCCCCTACGAGCAGTACTTC. The encoded protein is CATSEGVGGPYEQYF. V gene TRBV24-1 combines with J gene TRBJ2-7; D is tentatively TRBD1 or TRBD2 (6 bases each). The CDR3 is 15 residues long. V lost 4 bases and J 2 bases, leaving 14 bases between the germline ends. Germline loops: CDR1 KGHDR, CDR2 SFDVKD.

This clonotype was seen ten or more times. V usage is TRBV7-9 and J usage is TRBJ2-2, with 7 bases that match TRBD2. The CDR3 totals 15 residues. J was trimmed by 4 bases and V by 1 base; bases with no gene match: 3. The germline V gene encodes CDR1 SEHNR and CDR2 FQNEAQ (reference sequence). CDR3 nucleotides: TGTGCCAGCAGCTTAGGCGGGAGTATCACCGGGGAGCTGTTTTTT. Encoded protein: CASSLGGSITGELFF. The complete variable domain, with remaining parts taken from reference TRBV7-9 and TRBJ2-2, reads DTGVSQNPRHKITKRGQNVTFRCDPISEHNRLYWYRQTLGQGPEFLTYFQNEAQLEKSRLLSDRFSAERPKGSFSTLEIQRTEQGDSAMYLCASSLGGSITGELFFGEGSRLTVL.